This entry concerns a single TCR beta chain. This table comes from immunoSEQ multiplex PCR, and its TCRdb copy is limited to in-frame clones, with some not included. The sample has more than 95,000 clones, approximately 82% seen once; the top ten hold over 25%. V was clipped by 6 bases and J by 3 bases, with 15 bases between them. CDR1 is MDHEN, CDR2 SYDVKM, per germline. The CDR3 contains 15 residues. This entry is derived from a study of T cell responses to AZD1222 COVID-19 vaccine. V is TRBV28 and J is TRBJ1-5; D ambiguous. The sequenced sample was peripheral blood, obtained 28 days after the second AZD1222 dose. The receptor comes from an adult who received the AZD1222 COVID-19 vaccine. Here the CDR3 DNA reads TGTGCCAGCAGCCCTCGCGTACGGATCAATCAGCCCCAGCATTTT. Residues: CASSPRVRINQPQHF.